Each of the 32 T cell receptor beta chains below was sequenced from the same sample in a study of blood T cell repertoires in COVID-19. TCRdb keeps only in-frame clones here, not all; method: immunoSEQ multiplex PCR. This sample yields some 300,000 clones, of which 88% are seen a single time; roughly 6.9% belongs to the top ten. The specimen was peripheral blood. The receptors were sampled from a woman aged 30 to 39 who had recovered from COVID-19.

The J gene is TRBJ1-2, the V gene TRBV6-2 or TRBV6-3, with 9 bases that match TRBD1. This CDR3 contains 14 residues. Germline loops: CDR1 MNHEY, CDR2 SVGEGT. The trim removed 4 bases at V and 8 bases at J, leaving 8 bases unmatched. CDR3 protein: CASSSSRTGDGYTF. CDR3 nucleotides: TGTGCCAGCAGTTCCTCAAGGACAGGGGACGGCTACACCTTC.

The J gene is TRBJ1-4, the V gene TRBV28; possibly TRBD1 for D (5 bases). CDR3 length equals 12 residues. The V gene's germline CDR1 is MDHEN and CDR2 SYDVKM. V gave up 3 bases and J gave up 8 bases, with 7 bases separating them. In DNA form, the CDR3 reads TGTGCCAGCAGTTTGACAGCCGAAAAACTGTTTTTT. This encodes CASSLTAEKLFF.

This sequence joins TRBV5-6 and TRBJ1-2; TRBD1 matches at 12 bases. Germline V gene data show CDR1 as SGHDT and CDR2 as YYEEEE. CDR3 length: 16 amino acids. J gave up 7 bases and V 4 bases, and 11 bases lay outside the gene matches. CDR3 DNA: TGTGCCAGCAGCAGTTTGGGGACAGGGGGCGTAGGTGGCTACACCTTC. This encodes CASSSLGTGGVGGYTF.

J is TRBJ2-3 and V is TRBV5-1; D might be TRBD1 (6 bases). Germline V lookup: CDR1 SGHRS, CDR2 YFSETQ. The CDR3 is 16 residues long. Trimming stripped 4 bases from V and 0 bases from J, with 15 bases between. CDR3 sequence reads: CASSQGTATSTDTQYF. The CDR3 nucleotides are TGCGCCAGCAGCCAGGGGACGGCTACTAGCACAGATACGCAGTATTTT.

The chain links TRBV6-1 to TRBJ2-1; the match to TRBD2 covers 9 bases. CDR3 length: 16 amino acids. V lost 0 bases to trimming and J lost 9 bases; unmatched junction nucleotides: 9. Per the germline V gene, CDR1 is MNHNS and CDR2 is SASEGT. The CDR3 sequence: CASSEAMSGGTSEQFF. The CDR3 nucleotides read TGTGCCAGCAGTGAAGCTATGAGCGGGGGGACGAGTGAGCAGTTCTTC.

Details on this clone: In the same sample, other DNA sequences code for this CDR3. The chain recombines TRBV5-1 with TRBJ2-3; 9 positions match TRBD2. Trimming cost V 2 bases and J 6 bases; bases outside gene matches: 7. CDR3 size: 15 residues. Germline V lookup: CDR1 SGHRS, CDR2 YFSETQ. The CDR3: CASSFSGGGTDTQYF. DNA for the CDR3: TGCGCCAGCAGCTTTAGCGGGGGAGGGACGGATACGCAGTATTTT.

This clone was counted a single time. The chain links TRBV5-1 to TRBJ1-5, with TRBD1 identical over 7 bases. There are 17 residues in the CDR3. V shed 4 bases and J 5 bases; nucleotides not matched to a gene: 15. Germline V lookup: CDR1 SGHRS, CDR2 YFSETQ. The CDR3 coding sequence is TGCGCCAGCAGCATCGACAGGGAGAAGAGGTACTATCAGCCCCAGCATTTT. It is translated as CASSIDREKRYYQPQHF. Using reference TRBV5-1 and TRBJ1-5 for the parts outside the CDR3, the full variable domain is KAGVTQTPRYLIKTRGQQVTLSCSPISGHRSVSWYQQTPGQGLQFLFEYFSETQRNKGNFPGRFSGRQFSNSRSEMNVSTLELGDSALYLCASSIDREKRYYQPQHFGDGTRLSIL.

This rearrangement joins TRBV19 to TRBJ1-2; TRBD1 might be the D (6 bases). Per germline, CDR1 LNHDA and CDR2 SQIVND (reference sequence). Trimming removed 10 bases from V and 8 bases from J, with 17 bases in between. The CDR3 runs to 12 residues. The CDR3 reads CATLRQDRGYTF. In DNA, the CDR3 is TGTGCCACCCTACGACAGGACAGAGGCTACACCTTC.

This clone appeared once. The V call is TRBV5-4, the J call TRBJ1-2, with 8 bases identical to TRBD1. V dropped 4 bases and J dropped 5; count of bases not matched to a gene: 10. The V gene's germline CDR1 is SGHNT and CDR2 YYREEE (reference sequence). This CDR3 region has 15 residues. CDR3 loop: CASSQNQGAGYGYTF. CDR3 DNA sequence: TGTGCCAGCAGCCAAAACCAGGGGGCGGGTTATGGCTACACCTTC.

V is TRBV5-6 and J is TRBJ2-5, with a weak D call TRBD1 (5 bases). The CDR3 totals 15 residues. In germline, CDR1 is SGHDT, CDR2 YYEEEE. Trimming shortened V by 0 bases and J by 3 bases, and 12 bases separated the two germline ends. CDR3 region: CASSLVGDVEETQYF. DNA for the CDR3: TGTGCCAGCAGCTTGGTAGGGGATGTCGAAGAGACCCAGTACTTC.

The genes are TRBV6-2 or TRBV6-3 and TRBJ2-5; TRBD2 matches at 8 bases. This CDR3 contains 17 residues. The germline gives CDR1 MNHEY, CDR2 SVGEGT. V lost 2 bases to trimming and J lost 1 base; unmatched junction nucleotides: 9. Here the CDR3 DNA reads TGTGCCAGCAGTTACGCCGGGCTAGCGGGTCCCCAAGAGACCCAGTACTTC. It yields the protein CASSYAGLAGPQETQYF.

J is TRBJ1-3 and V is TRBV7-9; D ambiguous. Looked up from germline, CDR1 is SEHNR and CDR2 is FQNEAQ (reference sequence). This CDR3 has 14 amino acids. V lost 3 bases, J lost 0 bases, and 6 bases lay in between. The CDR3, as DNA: TGTGCCAGCAGCTTTGGCCTCTCTGGAAACACCATATATTTT. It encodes CASSFGLSGNTIYF.

CDR3 sequence: CASSVAAFNQPQHF. Here the CDR3 DNA reads TGTGCCAGCAGTGTGGCAGCGTTCAATCAGCCCCAGCATTTT. This chain uses TRBV2 with TRBJ1-5; D is ambiguous. V lost 4 bases and J lost 3, with 10 bases in between. The germline V gene encodes CDR1 SNHLY and CDR2 FYNNEI. The CDR3 is 14 residues long.

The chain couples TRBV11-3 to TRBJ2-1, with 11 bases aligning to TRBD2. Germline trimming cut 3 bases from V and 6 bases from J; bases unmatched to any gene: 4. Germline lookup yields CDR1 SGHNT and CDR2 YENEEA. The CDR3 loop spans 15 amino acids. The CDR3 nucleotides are TGTGCCAGCAGCTTCGGTGGGACTAGCGGCAATGAGCAGTTCTTC. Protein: CASSFGGTSGNEQFF.

The CDR3 sequence: CASSRLRPSLSRNEQFF. The CDR3 bases are TGCGCCAGCAGCCGCCTCCGCCCCTCCCTCTCGAGGAATGAGCAGTTCTTC. The rearrangement links TRBV5-1 to TRBJ2-1; no clear D gene. Trimming took 4 bases from V and 7 from J, leaving 24 bases between them. The germline gives CDR1 SGHRS, CDR2 YFSETQ. This CDR3 is built from 17 residues.

The CDR3 region has the DNA TGTGCCAGCTCACCTTCGACAGCCCAAGAGACCCAGTACTTC. It yields the protein CASSPSTAQETQYF. This sequence joins TRBV18 and TRBJ2-5; perhaps TRBD1 as D (5 bases). The germline V and J ends were trimmed by 3 bases and 1 base, with 9 bases remaining between them. The germline CDR1 and CDR2 sequences are KGHSH and LQKENI. CDR3 length: 14 amino acids.

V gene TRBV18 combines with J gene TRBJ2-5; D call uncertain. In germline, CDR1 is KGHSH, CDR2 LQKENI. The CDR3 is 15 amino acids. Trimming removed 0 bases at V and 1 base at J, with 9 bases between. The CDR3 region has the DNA TGTGCCAGCTCACCACCGTCTGCCAGCCAAGAGACCCAGTACTTC. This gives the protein CASSPPSASQETQYF.

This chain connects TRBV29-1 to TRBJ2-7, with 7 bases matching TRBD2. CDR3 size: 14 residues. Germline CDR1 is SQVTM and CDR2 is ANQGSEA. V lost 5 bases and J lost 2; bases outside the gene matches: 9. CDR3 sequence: CSVTGLVPTYEQYF. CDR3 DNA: TGCAGCGTTACCGGACTAGTCCCGACCTACGAGCAGTACTTC.

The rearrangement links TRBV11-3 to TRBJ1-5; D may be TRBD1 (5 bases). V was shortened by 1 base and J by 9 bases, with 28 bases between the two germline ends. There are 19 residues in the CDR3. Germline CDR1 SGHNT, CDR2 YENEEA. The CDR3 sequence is CASSLVPSPFGRVDVPQHF. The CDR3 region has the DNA TGTGCCAGCAGCTTAGTTCCCAGCCCCTTCGGCAGGGTAGACGTGCCCCAGCATTTT. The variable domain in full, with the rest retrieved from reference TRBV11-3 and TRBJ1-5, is EAGVVQSPRYKIIEKKQPVAFWCNPISGHNTLYWYLQNLGQGPELLIRYENEEAVDDSQLPKDRFSAERLKGVDSTLKIQPAELGDSAVYLCASSLVPSPFGRVDVPQHFGDGTRLSIL.

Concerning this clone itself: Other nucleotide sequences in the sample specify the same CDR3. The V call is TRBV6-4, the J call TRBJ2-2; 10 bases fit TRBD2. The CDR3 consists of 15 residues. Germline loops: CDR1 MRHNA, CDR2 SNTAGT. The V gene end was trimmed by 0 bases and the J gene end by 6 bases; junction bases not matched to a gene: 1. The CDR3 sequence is CASSDSAGGPGELFF. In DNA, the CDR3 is TGTGCCAGCAGTGACTCAGCGGGGGGGCCCGGGGAGCTGTTTTTT.

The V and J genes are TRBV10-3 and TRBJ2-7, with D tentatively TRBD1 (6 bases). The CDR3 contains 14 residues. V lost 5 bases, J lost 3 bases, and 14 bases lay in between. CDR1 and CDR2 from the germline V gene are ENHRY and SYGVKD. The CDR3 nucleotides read TGTGCCATCAGTAATCAGGGGATAATCTACGAGCAGTACTTC. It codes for CAISNQGIIYEQYF.

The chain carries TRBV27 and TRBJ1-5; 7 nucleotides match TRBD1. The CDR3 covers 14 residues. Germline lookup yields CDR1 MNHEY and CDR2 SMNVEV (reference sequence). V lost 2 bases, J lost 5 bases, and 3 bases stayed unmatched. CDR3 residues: CASSLGRGDQPQHF. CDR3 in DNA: TGTGCCAGCAGTTTAGGCAGGGGGGATCAGCCCCAGCATTTT.

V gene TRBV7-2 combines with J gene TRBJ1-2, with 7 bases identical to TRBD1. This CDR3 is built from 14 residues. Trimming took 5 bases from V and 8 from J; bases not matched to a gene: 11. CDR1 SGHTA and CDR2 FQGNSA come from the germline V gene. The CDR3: CASSPRDSAIGYTF. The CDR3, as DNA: TGTGCCAGCAGCCCCCGGGACAGCGCTATAGGCTACACCTTC.

This CDR3 is CASRGQGNTEAFF. The CDR3 coding sequence is TGCGCCAGCAGAGGACAGGGGAACACTGAAGCTTTCTTT. V usage is TRBV4-1 and J usage is TRBJ1-1; 8 bases are shared with TRBD1. The J segment lost 1 base and the V segment lost 6 bases, leaving 1 base of the junction unmatched. The germline CDR1 and CDR2 sequences are MGHRA and YSYEKL. This CDR3 comprises 13 residues.

CDR3 protein: CASSSSPSGGTYEQYF. The CDR3 DNA sequence: TGTGCCAGCAGCTCTTCGCCTAGCGGGGGAACCTACGAGCAGTACTTC. This rearrangement joins TRBV7-2 to TRBJ2-7, with 10 bases lining up with TRBD2. The CDR3 runs to 16 residues. Germline trimming cut 4 bases from V and 2 bases from J; bases unmatched to any gene: 8. Per the germline V gene, CDR1 is SGHTA and CDR2 is FQGNSA.

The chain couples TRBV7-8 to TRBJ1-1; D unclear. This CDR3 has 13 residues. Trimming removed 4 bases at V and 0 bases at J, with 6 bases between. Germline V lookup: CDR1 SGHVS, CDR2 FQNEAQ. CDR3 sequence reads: CASSYTMNTEAFF. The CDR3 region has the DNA TGTGCCAGCAGCTACACCATGAACACTGAAGCTTTCTTT.

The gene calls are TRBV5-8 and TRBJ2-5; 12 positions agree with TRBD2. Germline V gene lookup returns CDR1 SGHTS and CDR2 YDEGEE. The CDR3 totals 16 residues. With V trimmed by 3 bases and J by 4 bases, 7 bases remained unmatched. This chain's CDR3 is CASSYGLAGRLETQYF. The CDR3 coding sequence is TGTGCCAGCAGCTATGGACTAGCGGGGAGGCTAGAGACCCAGTACTTC.

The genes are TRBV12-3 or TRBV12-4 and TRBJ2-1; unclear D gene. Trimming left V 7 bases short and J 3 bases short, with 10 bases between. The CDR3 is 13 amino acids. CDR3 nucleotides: TGTGCCAGCACCTCTGTATTCTACAATGAGCAGTTCTTC. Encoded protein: CASTSVFYNEQFF.

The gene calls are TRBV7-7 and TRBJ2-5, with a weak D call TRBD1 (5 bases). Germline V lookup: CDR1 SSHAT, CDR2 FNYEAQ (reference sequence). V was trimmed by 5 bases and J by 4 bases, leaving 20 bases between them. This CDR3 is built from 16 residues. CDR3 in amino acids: CASSPLGQGLTETQYF. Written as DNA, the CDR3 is TGTGCCAGCAGCCCCTTGGGGCAGGGATTGACAGAGACCCAGTACTTC.

The CDR3 region has the DNA TGTGCCAGCCGATACCGGGACAGGGGGGTTCAGCCCCAGCATTTT. Its protein is CASRYRDRGVQPQHF. This chain uses TRBV19 with TRBJ1-5; 11 nucleotides line up with TRBD1. With 9 bases clipped from V and 6 bases from J, the junction kept 10 bases outside the gene matches. The CDR3 totals 15 residues. Germline CDR1 reads LNHDA; CDR2 reads SQIVND (reference sequence).

The CDR3 DNA is TGTGCCAGTAGTATCCCGGGACAAGTCCCCGAGCAGTACTTC. Translation gives CASSIPGQVPEQYF. The chain links TRBV19 to TRBJ2-7; possibly TRBD1 for D (6 bases). This CDR3 region has 14 residues. From germline, CDR1 is LNHDA and CDR2 SQIVND (reference sequence). Trimming pared 3 bases from V and 6 bases from J, leaving 15 bases between.

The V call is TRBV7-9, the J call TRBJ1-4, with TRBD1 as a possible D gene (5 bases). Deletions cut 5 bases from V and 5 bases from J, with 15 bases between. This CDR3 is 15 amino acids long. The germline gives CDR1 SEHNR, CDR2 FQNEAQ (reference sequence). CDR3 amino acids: CASSNGGTVNEKLFF. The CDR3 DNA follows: TGTGCCAGCAGCAATGGGGGGACGGTGAATGAAAAACTGTTTTTT. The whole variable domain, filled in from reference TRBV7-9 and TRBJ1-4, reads DTGVSQNPRHKITKRGQNVTFRCDPISEHNRLYWYRQTLGQGPEFLTYFQNEAQLEKSRLLSDRFSAERPKGSFSTLEIQRTEQGDSAMYLCASSNGGTVNEKLFFGSGTQLSVL.